The clone carrying this T cell receptor (beta chain) was seen only a few times. These data originate in a study of blood T cell repertoires in COVID-19. In the study overall: T cells, B-cell-depleted T cells, or PBMCs supplied cDNA or gDNA.

The V gene's germline CDR1 is LGHDT and CDR2 YNNKEL (reference sequence). This CDR3 comprises 13 residues. V dropped 4 bases and J dropped 7 bases, with 11 bases sitting between them. In the authors' workflow: Amplification of reference gene primers provided the estimated nucleated cell counts. Profiled with immunoSEQ multiplex PCR; TCRdb holds only in-frame clones, not every one. V, J and clone size were drawn from that table, and D and trimming were deduced from the DNA. Of 150,000 to 200,000 clones listed, roughly 79% are singletons. Sequenced input: peripheral blood. The genes are TRBV3-1 (or the pseudogene TRBV3-2) and TRBJ1-3, with D hard to call. The receptor's source is a woman in her seventies with acute or convalescent COVID-19. The CDR3 sequence: CASSPGRANTIYF. CDR3 coding DNA: TGTGCCAGCAGCCCAGGTAGAGCTAACACCATATATTTT.